The clone carrying this T cell receptor beta chain was found a few times. V was clipped by 1 base and J by 5 bases, with 9 bases between them. The CDR3 has 14 residues. CDR1 LGHDT and CDR2 YNNKEL come from the germline V gene (reference sequence). Those with hyperthyroidism were 18 to 65 years old, newly diagnosed, and ill for under 2 months. The study left out patients who had uncontrolled infection, other autoimmune disease, pregnancy or lactation. The data originate from a study of T cells in Graves' hyperthyroidism and ophthalmopathy. RNA transcripts served as the template for amplifying TCR beta CDR3 regions. TCR CDR3 underwent first-round RT-PCR with the HTBI primer set. TCRdb fed the multiplex PCR reads into MiXCR, producing one record per CDR3 protein. This repertoire shows 550,000 to 600,000 distinct CDR3 sequences, around 17% found once; its top ten account for 18%.

The sequenced material came from blood. The genes are TRBV3-1 and TRBJ2-1; D may match TRBD1 or TRBD2 (5 bases each). The TCR originated in a woman between 18 and 29 years old with Graves' hyperthyroidism. The CDR3 reads CASSQGDGNNEQFF. In DNA form, the CDR3 reads TGTGCCAGCAGCCAAGGGGACGGAAACAATGAGCAGTTCTTC.